One and the same sample provided the 9 T cell receptor beta chains below, sequenced in a study of blood T cell repertoires in COVID-19. Measured with immunoSEQ multiplex PCR; TCRdb has only the in-frame clones, and not every one. This sample carries roughly 300,000 clones, approximately 84% of them seen once, and the ten largest clones take approximately 1.5%. Material: peripheral blood. The source of these receptors is a human donor with COVID-19, enrolled during active disease. The donor label of this sample is uncertain.

The rearrangement links TRBV28 to TRBJ1-4, with 12 bases matching TRBD1. Losses at the gene ends were 3 bases for V and 0 bases for J; bases not matched to a gene: 2. Germline CDR1 reads MDHEN; CDR2 reads SYDVKM. CDR3 length: 17 amino acids. CDR3 amino acids: CASSFGTGGATNEKLFF. For the CDR3, the DNA is TGTGCCAGCAGTTTCGGGACAGGGGGCGCAACTAATGAAAAACTGTTTTTT. Based on the CDR3 plus reference TRBV28 and TRBJ1-4, the full variable domain is DVKVTQSSRYLVKRTGEKVFLECVQDMDHENMFWYRQDPGLGLRLIYFSYDVKMKEKGDIPEGYSVSREKKERFSLILESASTNQTSMYLCASSFGTGGATNEKLFFGSGTQLSVL.

The chain employs TRBV28 and TRBJ2-2, with D possibly TRBD1 on 6 matching bases. The CDR3 totals 15 residues. Germline CDR1 reads MDHEN; CDR2 reads SYDVKM. V lost 4 bases and J lost 3, with 12 bases in between. The CDR3 nucleotides are TGTGCCAGCAGTTATGGGCAGGGGTACACCGGGGAGCTGTTTTTT. Translated: CASSYGQGYTGELFF.

The CDR3 DNA is TGTGCCATCAGTGAGGAGGTTGACCCCACAGATACGCAGTATTTT. Its translation: CAISEEVDPTDTQYF. The V call is TRBV10-3, the J call TRBJ2-3; D unclear. V was pared by 2 bases and J by 2 bases, with 11 bases between. This CDR3 spans 15 amino acids. Germline lookup yields CDR1 ENHRY and CDR2 SYGVKD.

The CDR3 reads CASSSRTGVTEAFF. DNA of the CDR3: TGTGCCAGCAGTTCTCGGACAGGGGTCACTGAAGCTTTCTTT. The chain employs TRBV2 and TRBJ1-1; TRBD1 agrees at 9 bases. The germline CDR1 and CDR2 sequences are SNHLY and FYNNEI. Trimming removed 5 bases from V and 4 bases from J; junction bases left unmatched: 5. CDR3 length: 14 amino acids.

This chain uses TRBV7-9 with TRBJ2-1; D unclear. The CDR3 extends over 13 amino acids. The V and J ends lost 2 bases and 9 bases respectively, with 11 bases between them. Germline-derived CDR1 and CDR2 are SEHNR and FQNEAQ (reference sequence). CDR3 sequence: CASSLFLVGEQFF. The CDR3 DNA reads TGTGCCAGCAGCTTATTTCTAGTCGGTGAGCAGTTCTTC.

This clone was picked up one time. The chain employs TRBV10-3 and TRBJ2-7; weak D call: TRBD1 (9 bases). The germline V and J ends were trimmed by 2 bases and 7 bases, with 18 bases remaining between them. The CDR3 is 15 residues long. The V gene's germline CDR1 is ENHRY and CDR2 SYGVKD. For the CDR3, the DNA is TGTGCCATCAGTGAGCCGGGGGGGACAGGGTCTGAGCAGTACTTC. Translation gives CAISEPGGTGSEQYF.

In nucleotides, the CDR3 is TGCGCCAGCAGTTCCCAAGGGGGCGAGCAGTACTTC. This sequence encodes CASSSQGGEQYF. The chain employs TRBV23-1 and TRBJ2-7; weak D call: TRBD1 (6 bases). TRBV23-1 is noted as an ORF with a role that remains uncertain. Trimming took off 5 bases at V and 6 bases at J, with 11 bases between the two ends. This CDR3 region has 12 residues.

This clone was detected once. The genes are TRBV6-1 and TRBJ1-5; D gene uncertain. This CDR3 comprises 13 residues. Trimming took 2 bases from V and 3 from J, leaving 5 bases between them. Germline-derived CDR1 and CDR2 are MNHNS and SASEGT. Written as DNA, the CDR3 is TGTGCCAGCAGTGAACAGTACAATCAGCCCCAGCATTTT. It is translated as CASSEQYNQPQHF.

V and J are TRBV7-8 and TRBJ2-4; 8 nucleotides line up with TRBD2. The CDR3 totals 18 residues. With 3 bases clipped from V and 0 bases from J, the junction kept 10 bases outside the gene matches. CDR1 and CDR2 (germline): SGHVS, FQNEAQ. CDR3 nucleotide sequence: TGTGCCAGCAGCTTTTATCTGGGACTAGACCTAGCCAAAAACATTCAGTACTTC. Translating it yields CASSFYLGLDLAKNIQYF.